Below, 26 T cell receptor beta chains from the same sample are listed, as sequenced in a study of tumor and adjacent non-tumor tissue in lung cancer. A modified ARM-PCR protocol with three rounds of nested PCR amplified TCRbeta. One entry per CDR3 protein, called by TCRdb with MiXCR from the multiplex PCR reads. This repertoire shows about 68,000 distinct CDR3 sequences, roughly 60% found once; its top ten account for 20%. The template was RNA from unsorted bulk tissue. Sequencing was done on a sample of lung tumor tissue. These receptors were collected from a man aged 45 to 65 with non-small cell lung cancer.

Remarks on this clonotype: Possible read error: a much larger clone is one base away. This chain connects TRBV18 to TRBJ1-1, with D unclear. CDR1 and CDR2 (germline): KGHSH, LQKENI. This CDR3 contains 14 residues. CDR3 DNA sequence: TGTACCAGCTCACCACCGGAGGGGAACACTGAAGCTTTCTTT. Its translation is CTSSPPEGNTEAFF. Based on the CDR3 plus reference TRBV18 and TRBJ1-1, the full variable domain is NAGVMQNPRHLVRRRGQEARLRCSPMKGHSHVYWYRQLPEEGLKFMVYLQKENIIDESGMPKERFSAEFPKEGPSILRIQQVVRGDSAAYFCTSSPPEGNTEAFFGQGTRLTVV.

This chain uses TRBV28 with TRBJ1-2, with D unclear. Trimming left V 7 bases short and J 5 bases short, with 11 bases between. Germline CDR1 reads MDHEN; CDR2 reads SYDVKM. This CDR3 contains 12 residues. The CDR3 reads CASTPIGYGYTF. The CDR3 coding sequence is TGTGCCAGCACCCCCATCGGGTATGGCTACACCTTC.

For this clonotype: The junction departs from germline at one end; a sequencing error may be responsible. The chain is built from TRBV11-3 and TRBJ2-3, with a tentative D call TRBD1 (6 bases). From germline, CDR1 is SGHNT and CDR2 YENEEA. This CDR3 is built from 14 residues. The CDR3 nucleotides are TGTCCCAATAGCTTATACAGGGCCTCAGACACGCAGTATTTT. It codes for CPNSLYRASDTQYF.

A remark on this clonotype: A junction end diverges from the germline sequence, so it may reflect a read error. The chain employs TRBV6-1 and TRBJ2-1, with D perhaps TRBD2 (5 bases). This CDR3 comprises 19 residues. Per germline, CDR1 MNHNS and CDR2 SASEGT. CDR3 sequence reads: CANSEHHSLGLSTYNEQFF. Written as DNA, the CDR3 is TGTGCCAACAGTGAACACCACTCACTAGGCTTGAGCACCTACAATGAGCAGTTCTTC.

The J gene is TRBJ2-7, the V gene TRBV11-2, with 10 bases fitting TRBD2. The CDR3 contains 14 residues. The J segment lost 5 bases and the V segment lost 2 bases, leaving 3 bases of the junction unmatched. Per germline, CDR1 SGHAT and CDR2 FQNNGV. CDR3 DNA sequence: TGTGCCAGCAGCTTACTAGCGGGAGTAAACGAGCAGTACTTC. This encodes CASSLLAGVNEQYF.

As to this clonotype: One junction end disagrees with the germline gene, perhaps due to a read error. V gene TRBV30 combines with J gene TRBJ1-3; D ambiguous. This CDR3 is built from 13 residues. Germline lookup yields CDR1 GTSNPN and CDR2 SVGIG (reference sequence). This CDR3 is CTWSVGVGNTIYF. The CDR3 bases are TGTACCTGGAGTGTCGGAGTCGGAAACACCATATATTTT.

On this clonotype: One junction end does not reproduce the germline sequence, and a read error may be involved. The chain links TRBV5-1 to TRBJ1-1; 7 nucleotides agree with TRBD1. CDR1 and CDR2 (germline): SGHRS, YFSETQ. The CDR3 loop spans 16 amino acids. DNA for the CDR3: TGCGCCAACAGCTTAGATAGACAGGGAATAAAGGATGAAGCTTTCTTT. This codes for CANSLDRQGIKDEAFF.

Concerning this clonotype: A much larger clone is a single base away; this may be a read error. The chain links TRBV11-1 to TRBJ2-1; no clear D gene. Germline CDR1 SGHAT, CDR2 FQDESV (reference sequence). The CDR3 consists of 14 residues. CDR3 bases: TGTGTCAGCAGCTTCTCCCAGGCATACAATGAGCACTTCTTC. Its protein is CVSSFSQAYNEHFF.

V gene TRBV7-6 combines with J gene TRBJ2-7; D remains ambiguous. Trimming pared 2 bases from V and 3 bases from J, leaving 8 bases between. CDR3 length equals 13 residues. Germline CDR1 and CDR2: SGHVS and FNYEAQ. DNA for the CDR3: TGTGCCAGCAGCTTAAGGGCCGGCTACGAGCAGTACTTC. It specifies CASSLRAGYEQYF.

On this clonotype itself: Since a much larger clone is just one base distant, this may be a read error. The V and J genes are TRBV6-5 and TRBJ2-4; tentatively, D is TRBD2 (6 bases). This CDR3 has 16 residues. Germline CDR1 reads MNHEY; CDR2 reads SVGAGI. Deletions cut 9 bases from V and 0 bases from J, with 18 bases between. Here the CDR3 reads CARSTRTGLAKNIQYF. The CDR3 nucleotides are TGTGCCAGGAGTACCCGGACGGGACTAGCCAAAAACATTCAGTACTTC.

A note on this clonotype: This may stem from a read error, because a much larger clone lies one nucleotide away. CDR3 amino acids: CSATSGGLNEKLFF. The DNA for the CDR3 is TGCAGCGCAACGAGTGGCGGACTGAATGAAAAACTGTTTTTT. This chain joins TRBV29-1 and TRBJ1-4; no definite D call. The CDR3 runs 14 residues. V lost 7 bases to trimming and J lost 5 bases, with 17 bases between them. Germline assignment: CDR1 SQVTM and CDR2 ANQGSEA.

This clonotype was recorded at least ten times. The V gene is TRBV28, the J gene TRBJ2-4; D is unresolved. Germline CDR1 MDHEN, CDR2 SYDVKM. The length of the CDR3 is 13 residues. Trimming took off 6 bases at V and 2 bases at J, with 8 bases between the two ends. DNA of the CDR3: TGTGCCAGCAGCCCCGGATCCAAAAACATTCAGTACTTC. Its translation is CASSPGSKNIQYF.

On this clonotype itself: One junction end does not reproduce the germline sequence, and a read error may be involved. The CDR3 sequence: CASSLASRGTDTQFF. CDR3 DNA: TGTGCCAGCAGCTTAGCTAGCCGGGGTACAGATACGCAGTTTTTT. V is TRBV11-2 and J is TRBJ2-3, with D perhaps TRBD2 (5 bases). In germline, CDR1 is SGHAT, CDR2 FQNNGV. This CDR3 is built from 15 residues.

Worth noting for this clonotype: Compared with germline, one end of the junction differs, possibly owing to a read error. The rearrangement uses TRBV4-1 and TRBJ2-5; the D is unclear. The germline gives CDR1 MGHRA, CDR2 YSYEKL. CDR3 size: 14 residues. The CDR3 here is CASSQTFSEKTQYF. The CDR3 coding sequence is TGCGCTAGCAGCCAAACCTTCTCCGAGAAGACCCAGTACTTC.

Points on this clonotype: One junction end disagrees with the germline gene, perhaps due to a read error. The CDR3 region is CTSSLGGVTGVLFF. In nucleotides, the CDR3 is TGTACCAGCAGCTTAGGCGGGGTCACCGGCGTGCTGTTTTTT. The chain employs TRBV11-3 and TRBJ2-2, with D possibly being TRBD2 (6 bases). This CDR3 contains 14 residues. From germline, CDR1 is SGHNT and CDR2 YENEEA.

The rearrangement joins TRBV11-2 to TRBJ1-1; D gene uncertain. Germline CDR1 and CDR2: SGHAT and FQNNGV. CDR3 size: 14 residues. The CDR3: CNSSYTSVNTEAFF. CDR3 bases: TGTAACAGCAGCTATACATCAGTGAACACTGAAGCTTTCTTT.

The J gene is TRBJ2-1, the V gene TRBV20-1; possible D gene TRBD2, 5 bases. V lost 7 bases to trimming and J lost 0 bases, with 16 bases between them. Germline values: CDR1 DFQATT, CDR2 SNEGSKA (reference sequence). CDR3 length equals 15 residues. CDR3 bases: TGCAGTGATAAATCAGATACTAGCTCCTACAATGAGCAGTTCTTC. The encoded protein is CSDKSDTSSYNEQFF.

The table lists this clonotype with many counts. V gene TRBV13 combines with J gene TRBJ2-1; 7 bases agree with TRBD2. Germline CDR1 is PRHDT and CDR2 is FYEKMQ (reference sequence). This CDR3 comprises 13 residues. The J segment lost 7 bases and the V segment lost 5 bases, leaving 5 bases of the junction unmatched. CDR3 DNA sequence: TGTGCCAGCAGCCCCCGGGGGGAGAATGAGCAGTTCTTC. Translation gives CASSPRGENEQFF.

About this clonotype itself: This may come from a read error, since a much larger clone is one base off. The chain recombines TRBV6-5 with TRBJ1-2; the D gene is possibly TRBD1 (5 bases). Germline V lookup: CDR1 MNHEY, CDR2 SVGAGI. V gave up 6 bases and J gave up 4 bases, with 15 bases separating them. CDR3 length: 14 amino acids. This chain's CDR3 is CASRSTPGFYGYTF. The CDR3 DNA sequence: TGTGCCAGCAGATCCACCCCAGGGTTCTATGGCTACACCTTC.

This chain links TRBV18 with TRBJ2-5; D call uncertain. V was cut by 0 bases and J by 4 bases, with 12 bases left in between. The length of the CDR3 is 15 residues. Germline V gives CDR1 KGHSH, CDR2 LQKENI. The CDR3 protein is CASSPPGMRGETQYF. In DNA, the CDR3 is TGTGCCAGCTCACCACCGGGCATGCGAGGAGAGACCCAGTACTTC.

This clonotype was observed a few times. The chain has TRBV24-1 and TRBJ2-5; D is tentatively TRBD1 or TRBD2 (5 bases each). CDR3 size: 16 residues. The germline V gene encodes CDR1 KGHDR and CDR2 SFDVKD. V was pared by 4 bases and J by 3 bases, with 17 bases between. The CDR3 bases are TGTGCCACCAGTGACCAAACCGGGACGGTCAAAGAGACCCAGTACTTC. Translation: CATSDQTGTVKETQYF.

This sequence joins TRBV5-1 and TRBJ2-7; unclear D gene. Germline V CDR1 and CDR2: SGHRS, YFSETQ. The CDR3 spans 13 residues. The ends were cut back, 4 bases at V and 2 bases at J, with 10 bases in the middle. CDR3 protein: CASSLVQTYEQYF. In DNA form, the CDR3 reads TGCGCCAGCAGCCTGGTCCAGACCTACGAGCAGTACTTC.

This clonotype has more than one count but fewer than ten. The CDR3 ends on some other residue instead of the conserved phenylalanine or tryptophan, so this is likely a read error. This chain links TRBV4-2 with TRBJ2-3; tentative D call: TRBD2 (5 bases). The CDR3 runs to 15 residues. In germline, CDR1 is LGHNA, CDR2 YNFKEQ. Trimming stripped 4 bases from V and 5 bases from J, with 16 bases between. CDR3 in DNA: TGTGCCAGCAGCCCAACAACACGACGGGAAGATACGCAGTATCTT. It encodes CASSPTTRREDTQYL.

This sequence joins TRBV11-2 and TRBJ2-2; D may be TRBD1 or TRBD2 (5 bases each). The CDR3 length is 17 residues. V was trimmed by 2 bases and J by 5 bases, leaving 18 bases between them. Germline V gene lookup returns CDR1 SGHAT and CDR2 FQNNGV. CDR3 amino acids: CASSLQGRGSGTGELFF. CDR3 bases: TGTGCCAGCAGCTTACAGGGACGTGGGAGCGGAACCGGGGAGCTGTTTTTT.

A note on this clonotype: This is likely a read error, given that the CDR3 carries no conserved phenylalanine or tryptophan at its end. This chain joins TRBV29-1 and TRBJ2-5; perhaps TRBD2 as D (6 bases). The CDR3 has 15 amino acids. The germline gives CDR1 SQVTM, CDR2 ANQGSEA. The V and J ends lost 5 bases and 4 bases respectively, with 20 bases between them. This chain's CDR3 is CSVSFGTRDGETQYL. The CDR3 DNA reads as TGCAGCGTTTCCTTCGGGACGCGGGATGGAGAGACCCAGTACTTG.

In the case of this clonotype: A much larger clone sits a single nucleotide away, making a read error possible. CDR3 region: CASCQGTGGARSYEQYF. CDR3 nucleotides: TGTGCCAGCTGTCAGGGGACAGGGGGCGCGAGGTCCTACGAGCAGTACTTC. This chain joins TRBV11-2 and TRBJ2-7, with TRBD1 identical over 12 bases. The germline CDR1 and CDR2 sequences are SGHAT and FQNNGV. The CDR3 extends over 17 amino acids. J was trimmed by 1 base and V by 8 bases; bases with no gene match: 12.